This TCR beta chain was found in a study of blood T cells in healthy people across ages. Notes on the study in general: Total diversity from one million sequenced T cells was likely underestimated. Changes seen in expanded clonotypes were possibly confounded by donor CMV status left unknown.

The germline CDR1 and CDR2 sequences are KGHDR and SFDVKD. Trimming took 4 bases from V and 2 from J, leaving 10 bases between them. This CDR3 has 14 residues. Primers used in a second PCR of about 6 to 11 cycles were a sample-barcoded 5' primer and a J-beta primer mix. The template-switch adaptor was a 5' adaptor with 12 random nucleotides. It tagged each cDNA molecule. TCRdb re-analysed the 5' RACE reads in MiXCR, keeping a single row per CDR3 protein. The sample carries some 1 million distinct CDR3 sequences, roughly 45% recorded once. Comments on this clonotype: Its specificity is unknown.

The rearrangement uses TRBV24-1 and TRBJ2-5; maybe TRBD1 (6 bases). This TCR was recovered from a woman aged 60-70 years in good health. Sequencing input: blood. CDR3 DNA: TGTGCCACCAGTGACACGGACAGTCAAGAGACCCAGTACTTC. It specifies CATSDTDSQETQYF.